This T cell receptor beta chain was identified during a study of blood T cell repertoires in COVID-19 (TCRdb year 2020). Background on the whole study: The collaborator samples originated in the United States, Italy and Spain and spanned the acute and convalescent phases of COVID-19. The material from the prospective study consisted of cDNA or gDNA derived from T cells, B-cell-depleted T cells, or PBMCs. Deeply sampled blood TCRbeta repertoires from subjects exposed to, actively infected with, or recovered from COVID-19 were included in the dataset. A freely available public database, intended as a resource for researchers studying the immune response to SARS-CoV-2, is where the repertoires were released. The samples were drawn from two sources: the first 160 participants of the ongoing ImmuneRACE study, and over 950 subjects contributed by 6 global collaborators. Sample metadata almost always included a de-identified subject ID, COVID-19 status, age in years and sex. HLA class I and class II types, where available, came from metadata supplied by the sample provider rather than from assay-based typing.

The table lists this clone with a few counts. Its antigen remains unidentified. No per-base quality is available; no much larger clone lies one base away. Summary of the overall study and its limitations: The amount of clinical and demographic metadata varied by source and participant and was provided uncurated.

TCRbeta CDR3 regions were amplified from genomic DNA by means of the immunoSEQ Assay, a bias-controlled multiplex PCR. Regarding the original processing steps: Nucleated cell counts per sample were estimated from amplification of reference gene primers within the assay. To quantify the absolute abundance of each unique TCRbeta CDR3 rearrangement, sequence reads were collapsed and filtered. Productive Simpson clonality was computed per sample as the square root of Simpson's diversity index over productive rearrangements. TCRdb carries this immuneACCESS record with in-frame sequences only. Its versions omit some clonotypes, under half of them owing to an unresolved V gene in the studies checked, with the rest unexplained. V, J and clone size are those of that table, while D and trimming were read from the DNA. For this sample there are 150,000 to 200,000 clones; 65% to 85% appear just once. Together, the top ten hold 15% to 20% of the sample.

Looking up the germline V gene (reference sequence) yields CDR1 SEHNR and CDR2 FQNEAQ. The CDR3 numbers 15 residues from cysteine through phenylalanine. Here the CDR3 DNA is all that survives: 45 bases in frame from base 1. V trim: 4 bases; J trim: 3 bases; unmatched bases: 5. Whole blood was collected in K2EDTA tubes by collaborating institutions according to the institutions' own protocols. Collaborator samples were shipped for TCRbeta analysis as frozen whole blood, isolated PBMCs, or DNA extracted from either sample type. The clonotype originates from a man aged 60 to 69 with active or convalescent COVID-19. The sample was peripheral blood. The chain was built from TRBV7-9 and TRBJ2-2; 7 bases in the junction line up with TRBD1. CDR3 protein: CASSSGQVYTGELFF. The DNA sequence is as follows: TGTGCCAGCAGCTCCGGACAGGTGTACACCGGGGAGCTGTTTTTT.